This T cell receptor beta chain appears in the sequencing data of a study of CD8+CD57+ T cells in acquired aplastic anemia. The wider study: An average of about 9.8 million reads for CD4+ cells was obtained from healthy donors.

The germline V gene has CDR1 SEHNR and CDR2 FQNEAQ (reference sequence). The CDR3 length is 16 residues. The V end was cut by 5 bases, the J end by 5 bases, with 19 bases between. In its sample, this clonotype was seen many times. The use of genomic DNA as template underpinned the TCR beta VDJ and CDR3 profiling. Each CDR3 protein gets one entry after TCRdb re-called the reads with MiXCR. Of 150,000 to 200,000 distinct CDR3 sequences in the sample, 40% to 55% were seen once. The J gene is TRBJ2-1, the V gene TRBV7-9; perhaps D is TRBD1 or TRBD2 (7 bases each). Sequencing input: sorted CD4+, CD8+, or CD8+CD57+ T cells (not recorded which) from PBMCs. The source is a human donor in good health. CDR3 sequence (DNA): TGTGCCAGCAGCACCAACAGGGGCGGGAGTAACAATGAGCAGTTCTTC. It translates to CASSTNRGGSNNEQFF.